These T cell receptor beta chains were read from a single sample in a study of T-cell reconstitution after alpha-beta-depleted transplantation in children. MiXCR, applied by TCRdb to the PCR reads, yields one record per CDR3 protein. The sample gives a few hundred thousand distinct CDR3 sequences, 10% of which show up once; roughly 2.5% is in the top ten. The sample was PBMCs from the stem cell graft donor, taken from the stem cell graft. The origin of the receptors is a human donor who donated a stem cell graft to a child with acute lymphoblastic leukemia. CDR3s include the opening cysteine and the closing phenylalanine or tryptophan. A D gene is named only where the DNA matches it firmly. Size is omitted from some rows. Given values are once, few, many or a class for expanded clones.

V	D	J	size	DNA	CDR3
TRBV20-1	TRBD1	TRBJ2-5	many	TGCAGTGCTAGAGATGCTAAACAGGGGCAAGAGACCCAGTACTTC	CSARDAKQGQETQYF
TRBV7-9	TRBD2	TRBJ2-1	few	TGTGCCAGCAGCCCACGGACTAGCGGGGCTATTTACAATGAGCAGTTCTTC	CASSPRTSGAIYNEQFF
TRBV9	.	TRBJ2-1	many	TGTGCCAGCAGCGCCCGGGACTCCTACAATGAGCAGTTCTTC	CASSARDSYNEQFF
TRBV10-3	.	TRBJ1-5	few	TGTGCCATCAGGGAGGGTCGTGGCAATCAGCCCCAGCATTTT	CAIREGRGNQPQHF
TRBV20-1	TRBD2	TRBJ2-7	few	TGCAGTGCTAGTGGCGGGAGGGCCAAATACGAGCAGTACTTC	CSASGGRAKYEQYF
TRBV7-2	.	TRBJ2-7	.	TGTGCCAGCAGCCCCCTTGGGCTAGCTAGCTACGAGCAGTACTTC	CASSPLGLASYEQYF
TRBV12-3/TRBV12-4	TRBD1	TRBJ2-1	.	TGTGCCAGCAGTCCAAACAGGGGATTCTCCTACAATGAGCAGTTCTTC	CASSPNRGFSYNEQFF
TRBV12-3/TRBV12-4	TRBD1	TRBJ2-7	.	TGTGCCAGCAGTACAGGGGGGACGTCCTACGAGCAGTACTTC	CASSTGGTSYEQYF
TRBV9	TRBD2	TRBJ2-2	.	TGTGCCAGCAGCGTAGGGCTAGCGGGATCCCCCGGGGAGCTGTTTTTT	CASSVGLAGSPGELFF
TRBV6-2/TRBV6-3	TRBD1	TRBJ2-7	many	TGTGCCAGCAGCCGATTCTCCTACAGGGGATCCTACGAGCAGTACTTC	CASSRFSYRGSYEQYF
TRBV9	.	TRBJ2-2	few	TGTGCCAGCAGCGTAGGGGGTGCGGGCCGAACTCTCGGGGAGCTGTTTTTT	CASSVGGAGRTLGELFF
TRBV20-1	.	TRBJ1-2	.	TGCAGTCTGGCGAAAATCGGTGGCTACACCTTC	CSLAKIGGYTF
TRBV7-9	.	TRBJ2-3	.	TGTGCCAGCAGCTTACCGGGGGCCAGCACAGATACGCAGTATTTT	CASSLPGASTDTQYF
TRBV5-1	TRBD1	TRBJ2-4	many	TGCGCCAGCACTTTGGGGGACAGGGGAATCGCATGGGCCAAAAACATTCAGTACTTC	CASTLGDRGIAWAKNIQYF
TRBV7-8	.	TRBJ1-5	many	TGTGCCAGCAGCTTAGTAGGAAACAGTCATCAGCCCCAGCATTTT	CASSLVGNSHQPQHF
TRBV10-3	TRBD2	TRBJ2-1	few	TGTGCCATCAGTGGGACGGGAGGCCCCTACAATGAGCAGTTCTTC	CAISGTGGPYNEQFF
TRBV6-2/TRBV6-3	TRBD2	TRBJ2-3	.	TGTGCCAGCAGTACCCGAAGGACTAGCGGGAGTGTTCGTCCAGATACGCAGTATTTT	CASSTRRTSGSVRPDTQYF
TRBV12-3/TRBV12-4	.	TRBJ2-7	.	TGTGCCAGCAGTTTAGTTACGGGGCCCTACGAGCAGTACTTC	CASSLVTGPYEQYF
TRBV5-5	TRBD2	TRBJ2-3	many	TGTGCCAGCAGCGGGGACGGGACTAGCGGGGCTACAGATACGCAGTATTTT	CASSGDGTSGATDTQYF
TRBV3-1	TRBD2	TRBJ2-7	few	TGTGCCAGCGCTGGGTCCGGGGGGGGCGAGCAGTACTTC	CASAGSGGGEQYF
TRBV12-3/TRBV12-4	.	TRBJ1-4	few	TGTGCCAGCAGTTTATATGGGGGGCAGGTCGAAAAACTGTTTTTT	CASSLYGGQVEKLFF
TRBV2	TRBD1	TRBJ2-1	few	TGTGCCAGCAGGGCTAGGGGACAGGGGAGCTCCTACAATGAGCAGTTCTTC	CASRARGQGSSYNEQFF
TRBV12-3/TRBV12-4	TRBD2	TRBJ2-7	.	TGTGCCAGCAGTTACGATAGCGGGAGGTACGAGCAGTACTTC	CASSYDSGRYEQYF
TRBV4-1	TRBD1	TRBJ2-7	many	TGCGCCAGCAGCCAAGGCTTGACAGGGAACTACGAGCAGTACTTC	CASSQGLTGNYEQYF
TRBV2	.	TRBJ1-5	once	TGTGCCAGCAGTCCCGAAGCTCTGGCCTGGGAAAGTAGCAATCAGCCCCAGCATTTT	CASSPEALAWESSNQPQHF
TRBV2	TRBD1	TRBJ2-7	once	TGTGCCAGCAGTGAGGCCCCGGGACAGGACTCCTACGAGCAGTACTTC	CASSEAPGQDSYEQYF
TRBV7-2	.	TRBJ1-5	few	TGTGCCAGCAGCCTTGGGGGGCTTGAGGATCAGCCCCAGCATTTT	CASSLGGLEDQPQHF
TRBV28	.	TRBJ1-5	many	TGTGCCAGCAGTTTAACAGTCAATCAGCCCCAGCATTTT	CASSLTVNQPQHF
TRBV4-1	.	TRBJ2-5	many	TGCGCCAGCAGCCAAGGCGGGACCCAGTACTTC	CASSQGGTQYF
TRBV15	.	TRBJ2-1	few	TGTGCCACCAGTCCCAGGAGCTCCTACAATGAGCAGTTCTTC	CATSPRSSYNEQFF
TRBV20-1	TRBD2	TRBJ2-7	few	TGCAGTCTGAAGACTAGCGGCTCCTACGAGCAGTACTTC	CSLKTSGSYEQYF
TRBV5-1	.	TRBJ2-1	.	TGCGCCAGCAGCTTGGCCGTGTCTAGCATACATGAGCAGTTCTTC	CASSLAVSSIHEQFF
TRBV19	.	TRBJ2-1	.	TGTGCCAGTAACATGGTATCGAGAGGTCAGTACAATGAGCAGTTCTTC	CASNMVSRGQYNEQFF